What follows describes a single T cell receptor (beta chain). The sample originates from a study of blood T cells in healthy people across ages. The CDR3 loop spans 16 amino acids. Germline V gene lookup returns CDR1 SSHAT and CDR2 FNYEAQ (reference sequence). Germline trimming cut 5 bases from V and 7 bases from J; bases unmatched to any gene: 10. Using a J-beta primer mix together with a sample-barcoded 5' primer, a second PCR was run for roughly 6 to 11 cycles. Via MiXCR, TCRdb re-called the 5' RACE reads, giving one row per CDR3 protein. Of about 1.4 million distinct CDR3 sequences listed, roughly 59% are singletons.

The V gene is TRBV7-7, the J gene TRBJ1-4, with TRBD1 matching over 10 bases. The TCR sequence derives from a man younger than 35 in good health. The sequenced material came from blood. CDR3 sequence reads: CASSPGTGVKLEKLFF. In DNA, the CDR3 is TGTGCCAGCAGCCCCGGGACAGGGGTAAAACTTGAAAAACTGTTTTTT.